This TCR beta chain originates from a study of T cells expressing NK-cell markers. In the case of this clonotype: Its antigen is unknown.

The CDR3 contains 14 residues. Study-level findings and limits: Among CD8+ T cells from about six donors, dominant NKG2C+ clonotypes accounted for roughly 1.0-7.0%. The CD3+CD56-NKG2C+ fraction was also led by these clonotypes in a few donors. Evidence did not settle whether expanded NKG2C+ T cell clones targeted HCMV.

Using the 5' RACE reads, TCRdb records one entry per CDR3 protein without DNA. The sample includes a few hundred thousand distinct CDR3 sequences. V gene TRBV12-3 or TRBV12-4 combines with J gene TRBJ2-2; TCRdb selects TRBD2, and the lack of DNA leaves this call unchecked. The origin of this receptor is a man between 18 and 69 years old in good health. Sequenced input: blood T cells: a sorted CD56 or NKG2C T cell subset, CD4+ or CD8+ T cells, or bulk PBMC T cells (not recorded which). This CDR3 reads CASSFRPRSPELFF.